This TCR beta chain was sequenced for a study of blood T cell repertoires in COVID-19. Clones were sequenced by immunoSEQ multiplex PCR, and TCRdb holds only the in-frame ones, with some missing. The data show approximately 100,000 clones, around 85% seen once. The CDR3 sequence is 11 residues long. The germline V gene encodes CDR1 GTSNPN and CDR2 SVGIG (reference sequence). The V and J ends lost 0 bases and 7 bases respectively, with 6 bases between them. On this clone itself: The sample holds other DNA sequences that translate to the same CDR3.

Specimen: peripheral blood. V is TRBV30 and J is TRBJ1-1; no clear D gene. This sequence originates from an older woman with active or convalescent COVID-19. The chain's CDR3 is CAWSVRGEAFF. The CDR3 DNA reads TGTGCCTGGAGTGTCCGGGGTGAAGCTTTCTTT.